The clone carrying this T cell receptor (beta chain) came up a few times. In the original workflow: Reference gene primer amplification gave nucleated cell count estimates. The repertoire was sequenced with immunoSEQ multiplex PCR; TCRdb's copy has only in-frame clones and lacks some. The V and J calls and clone size were taken over from that table, and D and trimming were inferred from the DNA. The table records tens of thousands of clones, 75% to 85% of them present only once. This sample is drawn from a study of blood T cell repertoires in COVID-19. Study overall: Italy, Spain and the United States were the sources of the convalescent and acute COVID-19 samples. The analysed material was cDNA or gDNA that came from T cells, B-cell-depleted T cells, or PBMCs.

Sequencing was carried out using peripheral blood. This receptor was identified in a human donor in a cohort sampled during active COVID-19.

CDR3 region: CASSQDGQPNTEAFF. Written as DNA, the CDR3 is TGCGCCAGCAGCCAAGATGGACAGCCAAACACTGAAGCTTTCTTT. This chain joins TRBV4-3 and TRBJ1-1; tentative D call: TRBD1 (6 bases). There are 15 residues in the CDR3. V was shortened by 0 bases and J by 2 bases, with 10 bases between the two germline ends. Germline V CDR1 and CDR2: LGHNA, YSLEER.